These 31 T cell receptor beta chains originate from one sample sequenced in a study of cytomegalovirus exposure and HLA in healthy donors. TCRdb keeps only in-frame clones here, not all; method: immunoSEQ multiplex PCR. The data show some 86,000 clones, roughly 93% seen once. Material: PBMCs. Receptor source: a woman younger than 45 in good health and CMV-seronegative.

The rearrangement joins TRBV28 to TRBJ2-3; 8 positions match TRBD2. Germline CDR1 is MDHEN and CDR2 is SYDVKM. V was pared by 6 bases and J by 6 bases, with 14 bases of the junction left unmatched. The CDR3 is 16 residues long. CDR3 DNA sequence: TGTGCCAGCAGACCCGGCGGGGGGCTGGCAGGGGATACGCAGTATTTT. It codes for CASRPGGGLAGDTQYF. Supplemented by reference TRBV28 and TRBJ2-3, the full variable domain reads DVKVTQSSRYLVKRTGEKVFLECVQDMDHENMFWYRQDPGLGLRLIYFSYDVKMKEKGDIPEGYSVSREKKERFSLILESASTNQTSMYLCASRPGGGLAGDTQYFGPGTRLTVL.

V gene TRBV7-3 combines with J gene TRBJ2-1; D unresolved. CDR1 is SGHTA, CDR2 FQGTGA, per germline. The V end was cut by 4 bases, the J end by 2 bases, with 12 bases between. This CDR3 contains 15 residues. CDR3: CASSSTAATYNEQFF. DNA for the CDR3: TGTGCCAGCAGCTCGACGGCGGCTACCTACAATGAGCAGTTCTTC. Complete variable domain (other parts from reference TRBV7-3 and TRBJ2-1): GAGVSQTPSNKVTEKGKYVELRCDPISGHTALYWYRQSLGQGPEFLIYFQGTGAADDSGLPNDRFFAVRPEGSVSTLKIQRTERGDSAVYLCASSSTAATYNEQFFGPGTRLTVL.

The chain has TRBV15 and TRBJ1-5; no clear D. Germline V CDR1 and CDR2: LNHNV, YYDKDF (reference sequence). This CDR3 contains 13 residues. Trimming shortened V by 1 base and J by 7 bases, and 8 bases separated the two germline ends. CDR3 amino acids: CATSRGLGQPQHF. CDR3 sequence (DNA): TGTGCCACCAGCAGAGGGTTGGGCCAGCCCCAGCATTTT. The whole variable domain, filled in from reference TRBV15 and TRBJ1-5, reads DAMVIQNPRYQVTQFGKPVTLSCSQTLNHNVMYWYQQKSSQAPKLLFHYYDKDFNNEADTPDNFQSRRPNTSFCFLDIRSPGLGDTAMYLCATSRGLGQPQHFGDGTRLSIL.

The chain recombines TRBV28 with TRBJ2-1; 7 nucleotides match TRBD2. This CDR3 contains 14 residues. V dropped 5 bases and J dropped 7; count of bases not matched to a gene: 8. Germline CDR1 is MDHEN and CDR2 is SYDVKM. The CDR3 bases are TGTGCCAGCAGTGAGGGAGGGCCTGGAAATGAGCAGTTCTTC. As protein: CASSEGGPGNEQFF.

This rearrangement joins TRBV6-5 to TRBJ1-1, with D maybe TRBD1 (5 bases). The length of the CDR3 is 14 residues. V lost 0 bases, J lost 4 bases, and 9 bases lay in between. Germline loops: CDR1 MNHEY, CDR2 SVGAGI. In DNA form, the CDR3 reads TGTGCCAGCAGTTACTCGGCAGGGTTCACTGAAGCTTTCTTT. It translates to CASSYSAGFTEAFF.

The chain has TRBV5-1 and TRBJ2-1; 10 nucleotides align to TRBD2. Trimming cost V 4 bases and J 7 bases; bases outside gene matches: 8. The germline V gene encodes CDR1 SGHRS and CDR2 YFSETQ. The CDR3 has 15 amino acids. CDR3 protein: CASSPAGLAANEQFF. As DNA, the CDR3 is TGCGCCAGCAGCCCGGCCGGACTAGCGGCGAATGAGCAGTTCTTC.

This clone has only a few counts. The chain has TRBV2 and TRBJ2-5, with D possibly TRBD2 on 5 matching bases. CDR1 SNHLY and CDR2 FYNNEI come from the germline V gene. The length of the CDR3 is 13 residues. V gave up 2 bases and J gave up 5 bases, with 9 bases separating them. The CDR3: CASSELEGETQYF. The CDR3 coding sequence is TGTGCCAGCAGTGAACTAGAGGGTGAGACCCAGTACTTC.

The rearrangement joins TRBV2 to TRBJ2-7; TRBD1 matches 12 bases. The CDR3 is 14 amino acids. The J segment lost 7 bases and the V segment lost 3 bases, leaving 4 bases of the junction unmatched. Germline CDR1 SNHLY, CDR2 FYNNEI. Here the CDR3 reads CASSDGTGGREQYF. Here the CDR3 DNA reads TGTGCCAGCAGTGACGGGACAGGGGGCAGAGAGCAGTACTTC.

This rearrangement joins TRBV5-6 to TRBJ1-4; no reliable D call. V gave up 4 bases and J gave up 5 bases, with 18 bases separating them. Looked up from germline, CDR1 is SGHDT and CDR2 is YYEEEE. The CDR3 has 16 amino acids. The CDR3 DNA reads TGTGCCAGCAGCCTCACTGGACGGGGTGTAAATGAAAAACTGTTTTTT. This gives the protein CASSLTGRGVNEKLFF.

This chain connects TRBV5-4 to TRBJ1-3; D possibly corresponds to TRBD1 (5 bases). The V gene lost 2 bases and the J gene lost 4 bases, with 10 bases spanning the gap. The length of the CDR3 is 14 residues. Germline V gene sequence: CDR1 SGHNT, CDR2 YYREEE (reference sequence). The chain's CDR3 is CASSFQGFGNTIYF. As DNA, the CDR3 is TGTGCCAGCAGCTTCCAGGGATTCGGAAACACCATATATTTT. Drawing the rest from reference TRBV5-4 and TRBJ1-3, the complete variable domain is ETGVTQSPTHLIKTRGQQVTLRCSSQSGHNTVSWYQQALGQGPQFIFQYYREEENGRGNFPPRFSGLQFPNYSSELNVNALELDDSALYLCASSFQGFGNTIYFGEGSWLTVV.

This clone was observed a single time. CDR3 sequence reads: CASSLLGEGYEQYF. The CDR3 region has the DNA TGTGCCAGCAGCTTGTTGGGGGAGGGCTACGAGCAGTACTTC. This chain links TRBV5-6 with TRBJ2-7, with 7 positions matching TRBD2. This CDR3 has 14 amino acids. The germline V gene has CDR1 SGHDT and CDR2 YYEEEE. V lost 1 base to trimming and J lost 3 bases; unmatched junction nucleotides: 4.

The rearrangement joins TRBV11-1 to TRBJ2-4; 8 nucleotides line up with TRBD1. The CDR3 has 16 residues. In germline, CDR1 is SGHAT, CDR2 FQDESV (reference sequence). V shed 5 bases and J 0 bases; nucleotides not matched to a gene: 6. CDR3 DNA: TGTGCCAGCAGCAACAGGGGGAGTCTAGCCAAAAACATTCAGTACTTC. Amino acid sequence: CASSNRGSLAKNIQYF.

CDR3 in DNA: TGTGCCAGCAGCTTAGACCACAGGAAGGGTAATCGGGATGGCTACACCTTC. It translates to CASSLDHRKGNRDGYTF. The V call is TRBV11-2, the J call TRBJ1-2, with D tentatively TRBD1 (5 bases). V was shortened by 0 bases and J by 6 bases, with 20 bases between the two germline ends. The germline V gene has CDR1 SGHAT and CDR2 FQNNGV. The CDR3 is 17 residues long.

J is TRBJ2-3 and V is TRBV5-1, with TRBD1 as a possible D gene (7 bases). V lost 4 bases and J 3 bases, leaving 12 bases between the germline ends. The CDR3 consists of 14 residues. From germline, CDR1 is SGHRS and CDR2 YFSETQ. The CDR3 DNA is TGCGCCAGCAGCCCTCAGGGGGGAACAGATACGCAGTATTTT. Its translation: CASSPQGGTDTQYF.

The V call is TRBV5-1, the J call TRBJ2-7; 10 bases align to TRBD2. The J segment lost 0 bases and the V segment lost 2 bases, leaving 2 bases of the junction unmatched. This CDR3 spans 15 amino acids. Germline V gene lookup returns CDR1 SGHRS and CDR2 YFSETQ. This CDR3 reads CASSFSGGSSYEQYF. The CDR3, as DNA: TGCGCCAGCAGCTTTAGCGGGGGGAGCTCCTACGAGCAGTACTTC.

A note on this clone: Its ends do not fully match the called genes, so a read error is possible. The CDR3 protein is CAWSSGSFLF. CDR3 bases: TGTGCCTGGAGCAGCGGGAGCTTTCTCTTC. This chain links TRBV30 with TRBJ2-1; 8 bases fit TRBD2. This CDR3 comprises 10 residues. The germline gives CDR1 GTSNPN, CDR2 SVGIG (reference sequence).

This clone appeared a single time. The chain couples TRBV30 to TRBJ2-1, with a possible D match to TRBD2 (6 bases). Trimming pared 3 bases from V and 6 bases from J, leaving 12 bases between. Germline V gives CDR1 GTSNPN, CDR2 SVGIG (reference sequence). The CDR3 totals 13 residues. The CDR3 is CAWSYGGGNEQFF. The CDR3 nucleotides are TGTGCCTGGAGCTACGGGGGTGGCAATGAGCAGTTCTTC. Looking up the rest from reference TRBV30 and TRBJ2-1 gives the full variable domain: SQTIHQWPATLVQPVGSPLSLECTVEGTSNPNLYWYRQAAGRGLQLLFYSVGIGQISSEVPQNLSASRPQDRQFILSSKKLLLSDSGFYLCAWSYGGGNEQFFGPGTRLTVL.

The rearrangement uses TRBV4-1 and TRBJ2-5; TRBD1 agrees at 7 bases. The V gene end was trimmed by 3 bases and the J gene end by 0 bases; junction bases not matched to a gene: 4. The V gene's germline CDR1 is MGHRA and CDR2 YSYEKL. The CDR3 covers 15 residues. This chain's CDR3 is CASSHRDRDQETQYF. The CDR3 nucleotides are TGCGCCAGCAGCCATCGAGACAGGGACCAAGAGACCCAGTACTTC.

V and J are TRBV19 and TRBJ1-5; perhaps TRBD1 as D (5 bases). Per germline, CDR1 LNHDA and CDR2 SQIVND (reference sequence). This CDR3 is 16 amino acids long. V was clipped by 7 bases and J by 2 bases, with 18 bases between them. The CDR3 nucleotides are TGTGCCAGTATCACCCGCGGGGGGAGTGGCAATCAGCCCCAGCATTTT. This encodes CASITRGGSGNQPQHF.

The table lists this clone with a count of one. This chain links TRBV11-1 with TRBJ1-2; TRBD1 matches 8 bases. Germline trimming cut 3 bases from V and 4 bases from J; bases unmatched to any gene: 10. The CDR3 sequence is 16 residues long. The germline V gene has CDR1 SGHAT and CDR2 FQDESV (reference sequence). In nucleotides, the CDR3 is TGTGCCAGCAGCTTGCCGGACAGGGCAAAAACCTATGGCTACACCTTC. Its protein is CASSLPDRAKTYGYTF.

About this clone itself: Other DNA sequences from this sample encode an identical CDR3 as well. The rearrangement links TRBV6-1 to TRBJ1-2; D possibly corresponds to TRBD1 (5 bases). The CDR3 length is 14 residues. V gave up 2 bases and J gave up 4 bases, with 11 bases separating them. Germline values: CDR1 MNHNS, CDR2 SASEGT. CDR3 DNA: TGTGCCAGCAGTGAACACCGGGGGAGCTATGGCTACACCTTC. Encoded protein: CASSEHRGSYGYTF.

This clone was detected once. V and J are TRBV7-2 and TRBJ2-5; 12 bases map to TRBD1. The germline V gene has CDR1 SGHTA and CDR2 FQGNSA. The CDR3 length is 14 residues. After removal of 5 bases from V and 5 bases from J, the junction contained 3 bases not matched to a gene. CDR3 sequence (DNA): TGTGCCAGCAGCCGGGACAGGGGGCGTGAGACCCAGTACTTC. As protein: CASSRDRGRETQYF.

This CDR3 reads CAWSPLGTQNQPQHF. The CDR3, as DNA: TGTGCCTGGAGTCCACTCGGGACACAAAATCAGCCCCAGCATTTT. The rearrangement joins TRBV30 to TRBJ1-5; D possibly corresponds to TRBD1 (6 bases). V was pared by 2 bases and J by 4 bases, with 15 bases between. The CDR3 runs to 15 residues. Germline V gene sequence: CDR1 GTSNPN, CDR2 SVGIG (reference sequence).

The chain is built from TRBV29-1 and TRBJ1-2; D ambiguous. Trimming removed 4 bases from V and 8 bases from J, with 20 bases in between. The CDR3 is made up of 14 amino acids. The germline CDR1 and CDR2 sequences are SQVTM and ANQGSEA. The CDR3 DNA sequence: TGCAGCGTTGCATTCCACCGCGTGTTGCGGGGCTACACCTTC. Translation: CSVAFHRVLRGYTF. Full variable domain (remainder filled in from reference TRBV29-1 and TRBJ1-2): SAVISQKPSRDICQRGTSLTIQCQVDSQVTMMFWYRQQPGQSLTLIATANQGSEATYESGFVIDKFPISRPNLTFSTLTVSNMSPEDSSIYLCSVAFHRVLRGYTFGSGTRLTVV.

This clone appeared a single time. The chain employs TRBV7-9 and TRBJ2-3; D gene uncertain. Trimming stripped 10 bases from V and 0 bases from J, with 14 bases between. The V gene's germline CDR1 is SEHNR and CDR2 FQNEAQ (reference sequence). This CDR3 has 14 amino acids. CDR3 protein: CATKPSSSTDTQYF. DNA of the CDR3: TGTGCCACAAAGCCCTCCTCTAGCACAGATACGCAGTATTTT.

The gene calls are TRBV15 and TRBJ2-1; D is unclear. Per the germline V gene, CDR1 is LNHNV and CDR2 is YYDKDF (reference sequence). V shed 6 bases and J shed 4 bases, with 7 bases lying between them. CDR3 length: 12 residues. DNA for the CDR3: TGTGCCACCAGTTCCACATACAATGAGCAGTTCTTC. It is translated as CATSSTYNEQFF.

The V and J genes are TRBV5-1 and TRBJ2-5, with TRBD1 matching 7 bases. Germline trimming cut 4 bases from V and 0 bases from J; bases unmatched to any gene: 6. CDR3 size: 15 residues. CDR1 and CDR2 (germline): SGHRS, YFSETQ. The CDR3 sequence: CASSGDDRDQETQYF. In DNA form, the CDR3 reads TGCGCCAGCAGCGGGGATGACAGGGACCAAGAGACCCAGTACTTC.

The chain joins TRBV28 to TRBJ2-5; 7 positions match TRBD1. Trimming took 5 bases from V and 5 from J; bases not matched to a gene: 17. The CDR3 totals 17 residues. Germline CDR1 and CDR2: MDHEN and SYDVKM. The CDR3 nucleotides read TGTGCCAGCAGTAGGCGTTCCTACAGGGGAGAAAGGGAGACCCAGTACTTC. This gives the protein CASSRRSYRGERETQYF.

This rearrangement joins TRBV15 to TRBJ2-7, with 12 bases identical to TRBD2. The CDR3 consists of 16 residues. Germline loops: CDR1 LNHNV, CDR2 YYDKDF (reference sequence). The V gene end was trimmed by 5 bases and the J gene end by 2 bases; junction bases not matched to a gene: 7. CDR3 coding DNA: TGTGCCACCAGCGGGAGCCTAGCGGGAGGGCCCTACGAGCAGTACTTC. Residues: CATSGSLAGGPYEQYF.

CDR3 in amino acids: CASSHTGGYRDTIYF. The CDR3 DNA is TGTGCCAGCAGCCACACAGGGGGATATAGGGACACCATATATTTT. This chain uses TRBV4-2 with TRBJ1-3, with 8 nucleotides matching TRBD1. Unmatched junction bases numbered 9, after V lost 3 bases and J lost 8 bases. Per germline, CDR1 LGHNA and CDR2 YNFKEQ. The CDR3 totals 15 residues.

The chain is built from TRBV2 and TRBJ2-7, with a possible D match to TRBD1 (7 bases). The CDR3 has 17 amino acids. Per germline, CDR1 SNHLY and CDR2 FYNNEI. Trimming removed 5 bases at V and 5 bases at J, with 25 bases between. CDR3 in amino acids: CASSKGATRIGGNEQYF. CDR3 nucleotide sequence: TGTGCCAGCAGTAAGGGGGCGACTAGGATAGGAGGGAACGAGCAGTACTTC. Full variable domain (rest looked up from reference TRBV2 and TRBJ2-7): EPEVTQTPSHQVTQMGQEVILRCVPISNHLYFYWYRQILGQKVEFLVSFYNNEISEKSEIFDDQFSVERPDGSNFTLKIRSTKLEDSAMYFCASSKGATRIGGNEQYFGPGTRLTVT.